This TCR beta chain was sequenced during a study of molecular identifiers for immune sequencing clone quantification. TCRdb analysed the PCR reads with MiXCR anew, one entry per CDR3 protein. The sample lists approximately 680,000 distinct CDR3 sequences, 25% occurring once. Sorting defined naive CD8 T cells as CD8+CD4-CCR7+CD45RA+. To note about this clonotype: Relative to the germline gene, one junction end is altered; a read error may explain this.

The CDR3 contains 15 residues. Germline-derived CDR1 and CDR2 are SGHNT and YENEEA. Sequences were obtained from naive CD8+ T cells from blood, with Jurkat cell RNA spiked in. As to subset: FACS-sorted CD8+CD4-CCR7+CD45RA+ naive T cells. This sequence was found in a human donor in good health. Some libraries in this study had Jurkat cell RNA spiked in. This rearrangement joins TRBV11-3 to TRBJ2-1, with 7 bases matching TRBD1. In DNA form, the CDR3 reads TGTGCCAGCAGCCTCGGGACAGCCTCCTACAATGGGCAGTTCTTC. Translated, it gives CASSLGTASYNGQFF.